The 18 T cell receptor beta chains presented below share a single source sample, sequenced in a study of identical twins. Each CDR3 protein is one row after TCRdb ran MiXCR on the 5' RACE reads. The sample has approximately 220,000 distinct CDR3 sequences; around a tenth are singletons. Sequencing was performed on memory (CD45RO+) T cells sorted from blood. The receptor set was obtained from a woman in her late teens or twenties in good health.

This clonotype was observed a few times. V gene TRBV14 combines with J gene TRBJ2-7, with unresolved D. From germline, CDR1 is SGHDN and CDR2 FVKESK. Trimming stripped 2 bases from V and 6 bases from J, with 5 bases between. The CDR3 is 11 residues long. The CDR3 reads CASSQSREQYF. The DNA of the CDR3 is TGTGCCAGCAGCCAATCTCGCGAGCAGTACTTC.

Remarks on this clonotype: At one end, the junction sequence differs from germline, possibly due to a read error. J is TRBJ2-1 and V is TRBV20-1; 10 positions agree with TRBD1. There are 16 residues in the CDR3. The germline V gene has CDR1 DFQATT and CDR2 SNEGSKA (reference sequence). The CDR3 bases are TGCTGTGCTACCAACTCGGGGGGACAGGGGACCAATGAGCAGTTCTTC. Amino acids: CCATNSGGQGTNEQFF.

The chain employs TRBV18 and TRBJ1-2; TRBD1 is a possible D gene (6 bases). This CDR3 region has 17 residues. V was trimmed by 3 bases and J by 7 bases, leaving 24 bases between them. Germline V gene lookup returns CDR1 KGHSH and CDR2 LQKENI. The CDR3 sequence: CASSPGPGILDSGGYTF. For the CDR3, the DNA is TGTGCCAGCTCACCTGGGCCTGGCATTTTGGACAGCGGTGGCTACACCTTC.

The chain links TRBV20-1 to TRBJ1-5; D is possibly TRBD1 (5 bases). Germline-derived CDR1 and CDR2 are DFQATT and SNEGSKA (reference sequence). The CDR3 is made up of 13 amino acids. The V gene lost 3 bases and the J gene lost 4 bases, with 10 bases spanning the gap. The CDR3 bases are TGCAGTGCTAGGCAAGGGGAGAATCAGCCCCAGCATTTT. Amino acid sequence: CSARQGENQPQHF.

This clonotype has only a few counts. The V call is TRBV7-8, the J call TRBJ1-1; TRBD1 aligns across 7 bases. Germline-derived CDR1 and CDR2 are SGHVS and FQNEAQ. V shed 6 bases, J shed 4 bases, and the junction held 11 bases outside the gene matches. CDR3 length: 15 residues. The CDR3 nucleotides read TGTGCCAGCAGGTCGACAGGGCCGAAGATCACTGAAGCTTTCTTT. Protein product: CASRSTGPKITEAFF.

This clonotype was seen many times. V gene TRBV12-3 or TRBV12-4 combines with J gene TRBJ1-3, with D hard to call. V lost 3 bases, J lost 0 bases, and 6 bases lay in between. The CDR3 is 14 residues long. The CDR3 nucleotides are TGTGCCAGCAGTTTGGCCTCCTCTGGAAACACCATATATTTT. Protein sequence: CASSLASSGNTIYF.

This clonotype was observed a few times. The chain employs TRBV12-3 or TRBV12-4 and TRBJ2-7, with TRBD2 matching 11 bases. The ends lost 2 bases at V and 0 bases at J; junction bases unmatched: 24. The length of the CDR3 is 23 residues. Here the CDR3 DNA reads TGTGCCAGCAGTTTAACGTCGGGGGCGGCGACCACTAGCGGGAGAGGTTTCTCCTACGAGCAGTACTTC. This translates into CASSLTSGAATTSGRGFSYEQYF.

This clonotype was observed a handful of times. The chain recombines TRBV10-2 with TRBJ2-5; D ambiguous. The CDR3 runs to 13 residues. V lost 4 bases and J lost 5, with 11 bases in between. CDR1 and CDR2 from the germline V gene are WSHSY and SAAADI. This CDR3 reads CASSVRSRETQYF. Written as DNA, the CDR3 is TGCGCCAGCAGTGTACGCTCCCGGGAGACCCAGTACTTC.

The J gene is TRBJ1-1, the V gene TRBV6-5, with a possible D match to TRBD1 (6 bases). The germline V and J ends were trimmed by 4 bases and 1 base, with 16 bases remaining between them. The CDR3 runs to 16 residues. Germline CDR1 is MNHEY and CDR2 is SVGAGI. The CDR3 spells CASSSHQGTKNTEAFF. The CDR3 DNA reads TGTGCCAGCAGTTCACACCAGGGGACCAAGAACACTGAAGCTTTCTTT.

This clonotype was recorded many times. V gene TRBV20-1 combines with J gene TRBJ2-3, with D perhaps matching TRBD1 (6 bases). Germline V gives CDR1 DFQATT, CDR2 SNEGSKA (reference sequence). The CDR3 has 12 residues. The CDR3 DNA is TGCAGGATAAAGGGGGGCACAGATACGCAGTATTTT. Translation: CRIKGGTDTQYF.

This clonotype appeared many times. The gene calls are TRBV18 and TRBJ2-7; D is possibly TRBD1 or TRBD2 (6 bases each). V gave up 1 base and J gave up 3 bases, with 7 bases separating them. This CDR3 spans 13 amino acids. CDR1 and CDR2 from the germline V gene are KGHSH and LQKENI. CDR3 sequence reads: CASSPQGGYEQYF. Here the CDR3 DNA reads TGTGCCAGCTCACCACAGGGGGGCTACGAGCAGTACTTC.

The chain is built from TRBV24-1 and TRBJ2-1; D is possibly TRBD1 (5 bases). The CDR3 extends over 12 amino acids. Germline V gene data show CDR1 as KGHDR and CDR2 as SFDVKD. Trimming took 5 bases from V and 10 from J, leaving 11 bases between them. In DNA form, the CDR3 reads TGTGCCACCAGTGCAGGGTCTAGAGAGCAGTTCTTC. It yields the protein CATSAGSREQFF.

This clonotype turned up a few times. J is TRBJ2-1 and V is TRBV7-2; D is possibly TRBD1 (5 bases). CDR1 and CDR2 (germline): SGHTA, FQGNSA. The V gene lost 1 base and the J gene lost 9 bases, with 13 bases spanning the gap. The CDR3 runs 14 residues. The CDR3 loop reads CASSLVLDRGEQFF. Here the CDR3 DNA reads TGTGCCAGCAGCTTAGTATTGGATAGGGGTGAGCAGTTCTTC.

The chain combines TRBV7-9 with TRBJ1-2; D ambiguous. CDR3 length: 14 residues. Trimming cost V 5 bases and J 1 base, with 11 bases left between them. The germline CDR1 and CDR2 sequences are SEHNR and FQNEAQ (reference sequence). CDR3 region: CASSRLAYNYGYTF. CDR3 nucleotides: TGTGCCAGCAGCCGATTGGCGTATAACTATGGCTACACCTTC.

This clonotype has ten or more counts. The V call is TRBV20-1, the J call TRBJ2-7; 8 nucleotides agree with TRBD1. The CDR3 is 12 amino acids. Germline trimming cut 5 bases from V and 7 bases from J; bases unmatched to any gene: 7. Germline CDR1 DFQATT, CDR2 SNEGSKA (reference sequence). In nucleotides, the CDR3 is TGCAGTGCTCCAGGACAGGGCGGAGAGCAGTACTTC. Protein sequence: CSAPGQGGEQYF.

This sequence joins TRBV18 and TRBJ2-5; 8 bases line up with TRBD1. J gave up 2 bases and V 6 bases, and 11 bases lay outside the gene matches. In germline, CDR1 is KGHSH, CDR2 LQKENI. The CDR3 covers 16 residues. CDR3 protein: CASSPQSGTGQETQYF. DNA of the CDR3: TGTGCCAGCTCCCCTCAGTCGGGGACAGGTCAAGAGACCCAGTACTTC.

This clonotype showed up many times. The V and J genes are TRBV12-3 or TRBV12-4 and TRBJ2-3; 9 bases are a match to TRBD2. The CDR3 contains 15 residues. V was pared by 3 bases and J by 2 bases, with 3 bases of the junction left unmatched. CDR3 in amino acids: CASSFAGGDTDTQYF. DNA for the CDR3: TGTGCCAGCAGTTTCGCGGGAGGGGACACAGATACGCAGTATTTT.

In its sample, this clonotype was seen a few times. J is TRBJ2-2 and V is TRBV9; 9 bases are shared with TRBD2. Losses at the gene ends were 3 bases for V and 1 base for J; bases not matched to a gene: 13. CDR1 SGDLS and CDR2 YYNGEE come from the germline V gene. The CDR3 contains 19 residues. CDR3 residues: CASSGRLRGGAENTGELFF. The CDR3 DNA reads TGTGCCAGCAGCGGCCGTCTTCGCGGGGGGGCGGAGAACACCGGGGAGCTGTTTTTT.